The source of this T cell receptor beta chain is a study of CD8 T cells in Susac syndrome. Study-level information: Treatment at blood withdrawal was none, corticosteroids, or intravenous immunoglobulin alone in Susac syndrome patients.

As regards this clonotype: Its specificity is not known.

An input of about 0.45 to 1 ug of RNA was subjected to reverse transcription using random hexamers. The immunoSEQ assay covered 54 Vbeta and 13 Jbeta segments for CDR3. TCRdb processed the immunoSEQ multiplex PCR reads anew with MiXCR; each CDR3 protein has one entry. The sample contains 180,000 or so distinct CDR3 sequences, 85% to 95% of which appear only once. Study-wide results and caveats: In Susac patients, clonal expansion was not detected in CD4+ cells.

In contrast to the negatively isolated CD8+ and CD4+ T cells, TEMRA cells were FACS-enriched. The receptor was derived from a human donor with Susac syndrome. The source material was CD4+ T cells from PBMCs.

CDR3 in amino acids: CSARESRGDGYTF. DNA of the CDR3: TGCAGTGCTAGAGAGAGCAGGGGTGATGGCTACACCTTC. This chain uses TRBV20-1 with TRBJ1-2; tentative D call: TRBD1 (6 bases). The CDR3 totals 13 residues. Germline V gives CDR1 DFQATT, CDR2 SNEGSKA (reference sequence). V gave up 0 bases and J gave up 6 bases, with 11 bases separating them.